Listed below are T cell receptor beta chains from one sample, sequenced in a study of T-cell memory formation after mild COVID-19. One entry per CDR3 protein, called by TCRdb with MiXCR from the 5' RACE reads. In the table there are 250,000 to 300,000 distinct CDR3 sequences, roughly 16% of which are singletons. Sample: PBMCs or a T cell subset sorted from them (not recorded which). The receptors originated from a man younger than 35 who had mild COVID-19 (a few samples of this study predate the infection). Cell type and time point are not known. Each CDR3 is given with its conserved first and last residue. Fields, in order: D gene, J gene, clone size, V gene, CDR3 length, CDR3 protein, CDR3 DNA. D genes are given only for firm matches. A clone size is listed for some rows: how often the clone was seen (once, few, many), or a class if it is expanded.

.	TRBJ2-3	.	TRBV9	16	CASSPPFGTSTDTQYF	TGTGCCAGCAGCCCGCCGTTCGGGACTAGCACAGATACGCAGTATTTT
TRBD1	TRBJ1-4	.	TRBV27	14	CASSRDRGYEKLFF	TGTGCCAGCAGTCGAGACAGGGGATATGAAAAACTGTTTTTT
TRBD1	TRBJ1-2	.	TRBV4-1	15	CASSHGTVANYGYTF	TGCGCCAGCAGCCACGGGACAGTAGCTAACTATGGCTACACCTTC
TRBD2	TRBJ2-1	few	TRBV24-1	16	CATSDSRLAGYNEQFF	TGTGCCACCAGTGATTCCCGACTAGCGGGGTACAATGAGCAGTTCTTC
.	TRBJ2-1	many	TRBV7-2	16	CASSLGVVPSYNEQFF	TGTGCCAGCAGCTTAGGGGTAGTTCCCTCCTACAATGAGCAGTTCTTC
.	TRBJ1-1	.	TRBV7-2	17	CASSLRLGRNADTEAFF	TGTGCCAGCAGCCTCCGCTTAGGGCGGAATGCGGACACTGAAGCTTTCTTT
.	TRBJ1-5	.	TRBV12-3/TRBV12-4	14	CASRSPIAGQPQHF	TGTGCCAGCAGATCCCCCATAGCGGGGCAGCCCCAGCATTTT
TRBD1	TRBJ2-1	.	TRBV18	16	CASSPTGTGPYNEQFF	TGTGCCAGCTCACCAACCGGGACAGGACCTTACAATGAGCAGTTCTTC
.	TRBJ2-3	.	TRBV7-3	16	CASSFGETGSTDTQYF	TGTGCCAGCAGCTTCGGCGAAACGGGGAGCACAGATACGCAGTATTTT
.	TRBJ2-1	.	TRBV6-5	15	CASSSQGPPYNEQFF	TGTGCCAGCAGTTCACAAGGACCCCCGTACAATGAGCAGTTCTTC
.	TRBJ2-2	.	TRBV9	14	CASSVAEEAGELFF	TGTGCCAGCAGCGTAGCGGAGGAAGCCGGGGAGCTGTTTTTT
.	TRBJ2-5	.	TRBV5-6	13	CASSSDPQETQYF	TGTGCCAGCAGCTCGGACCCCCAAGAGACCCAGTACTTC